This T cell receptor beta chain stems from a study of T cells in Graves' hyperthyroidism and ophthalmopathy. On the study more broadly: The authors collected peripheral blood at initial diagnosis, before any treatment.

TCR beta CDR3 regions were amplified from RNA. Carried out on the TCR CDR3, a first-round RT-PCR used the HTBI primer set. Each CDR3 protein gets one entry after TCRdb re-called the multiplex PCR reads with MiXCR. This sample has 50,000 to 55,000 distinct CDR3 sequences; approximately 48% occur once, and the top ten carry approximately 9.1%. Duration under 3 months, a NOSPECS grade of at least 4, and a Clinical Activity Score of at least 3 characterized the ophthalmopathy patients. Used for diagnoses were clinical symptoms, serum thyroxine and TRAb, thyroid ultrasound and orbital computed tomography. This TCR was recovered from a woman in her fifties or sixties with Graves' ophthalmopathy. Sequences were obtained from blood.

DNA for the CDR3: TGTGCCAGCAGTCCGTATACCCCACCTCGTGTCCGGACCATCCGCAATGAGCAGTTCTTC. It codes for CASSPYTPPRVRTIRNEQFF. J is TRBJ2-1 and V is TRBV28, with D uncertain. Germline lookup yields CDR1 MDHEN and CDR2 SYDVKM. Trimming shortened V by 5 bases and J by 6 bases, and 32 bases separated the two germline ends. The CDR3 has 20 amino acids.